One and the same sample provided the 15 T cell receptor beta chains below, sequenced in a study of control samples from healthy donors and cancer patients. Assay used: immunoSEQ multiplex PCR; TCRdb lists only in-frame clones, some missing. The sample holds 230,000 or so clones, roughly 94% seen once. The specimen was blood. The receptor source for this set is a man aged 50 to 60 in good health.

This chain connects TRBV3-1 (or the pseudogene TRBV3-2) to TRBJ1-2, with TRBD1 matching 9 bases. Germline V gene sequence: CDR1 LGHDT, CDR2 YNNKEL (reference sequence). The junction had 4 bases not matched to a gene; V was cut back by 4 bases and J by 7 bases. The CDR3 runs to 13 residues. The CDR3 DNA sequence: TGTGCCAGCAGCCTTACAGGGGGCGGTGGCTACACCTTC. Protein: CASSLTGGGGYTF.

The rearrangement joins TRBV6-5 to TRBJ2-3; 7 bases are shared with TRBD1. The CDR3 contains 13 residues. Germline CDR1 is MNHEY and CDR2 is SVGAGI. The V segment lost 8 bases and the J segment 1 base; nucleotides outside the gene matches: 3. The DNA for the CDR3 is TGTGCCAGCGAGGGGGCTGGCACAGATACGCAGTATTTT. Protein: CASEGAGTDTQYF.

The chain combines TRBV10-2 with TRBJ2-5; D tentatively fits TRBD1 or TRBD2 (5 bases each). Germline CDR1 WSHSY, CDR2 SAAADI. The CDR3 runs 15 residues. The V end lost 6 bases, the J end lost 3 bases, and 17 bases lay between the germline ends. The CDR3: CASSLLGTVKETQYF. In DNA form, the CDR3 reads TGCGCCAGCAGCCTACTGGGGACGGTAAAAGAGACCCAGTACTTC.

In its sample, this clone was seen once. The V and J genes are TRBV29-1 and TRBJ2-2; 7 bases agree with TRBD2. Germline trimming cut 6 bases from V and 8 bases from J; bases unmatched to any gene: 9. From germline, CDR1 is SQVTM and CDR2 ANQGSEA. This CDR3 comprises 13 residues. The CDR3 spells CSVSAGVLGELFF. Written as DNA, the CDR3 is TGCAGCGTATCGGCGGGGGTACTGGGGGAGCTGTTTTTT.

The chain combines TRBV18 with TRBJ2-5, with D unclear. The CDR3 totals 14 residues. Germline loops: CDR1 KGHSH, CDR2 LQKENI. V gave up 5 bases and J gave up 2 bases, with 12 bases separating them. For the CDR3, the DNA is TGTGCCAGCTCATCGCTCTACGGTCAAGAGACCCAGTACTTC. Translated, it gives CASSSLYGQETQYF.

This clone was counted once. This sequence joins TRBV23-1 and TRBJ1-5; perhaps TRBD1 as D (5 bases). TRBV23-1 is noted as an ORF with a role that remains uncertain. The CDR3 is made up of 14 amino acids. The ends were cut back, 6 bases at V and 5 bases at J, with 14 bases in the middle. CDR3 DNA: TGCGCCAGCAGGGGTCAGGGAGGGGATCAGCCCCAGCATTTT. Its protein is CASRGQGGDQPQHF.

This clone appeared a single time. The CDR3 DNA is TGTGCCAGCAGTTCGACAGGGGGCGCATCTATTGAAGCTTTCTTT. Encoded protein: CASSSTGGASIEAFF. V gene TRBV28 combines with J gene TRBJ1-1, with 10 nucleotides matching TRBD1. CDR3 size: 15 residues. V dropped 4 bases and J dropped 7; count of bases not matched to a gene: 9. CDR1 MDHEN and CDR2 SYDVKM come from the germline V gene. Full variable domain (remainder filled in from reference TRBV28 and TRBJ1-1): DVKVTQSSRYLVKRTGEKVFLECVQDMDHENMFWYRQDPGLGLRLIYFSYDVKMKEKGDIPEGYSVSREKKERFSLILESASTNQTSMYLCASSSTGGASIEAFFGQGTRLTVV.

The chain carries TRBV29-1 and TRBJ2-7; D unclear. Germline V gene sequence: CDR1 SQVTM, CDR2 ANQGSEA. The CDR3 has 11 amino acids. Trimming left V 5 bases short and J 2 bases short, with 7 bases between. The CDR3 loop is CSVYYPYEQYF. The CDR3 bases are TGCAGCGTTTATTACCCCTACGAGCAGTACTTC.

The table lists this clone with a count of one. J is TRBJ2-1 and V is TRBV18, with TRBD1 as a possible D gene (6 bases). The ends were cut back, 6 bases at V and 7 bases at J, with 19 bases in the middle. Germline V gene sequence: CDR1 KGHSH, CDR2 LQKENI. The CDR3 spans 15 residues. The CDR3 protein is CASSRTGNEFNEQFF. As DNA, the CDR3 is TGTGCCAGCTCTCGCACAGGGAACGAGTTTAATGAGCAGTTCTTC.

This clone has more than one count but fewer than ten. The rearrangement joins TRBV2 to TRBJ1-1; 8 bases map to TRBD1. The length of the CDR3 is 11 residues. With 3 bases clipped from V and 11 bases from J, the junction kept 2 bases outside the gene matches. CDR1 and CDR2 (germline): SNHLY, FYNNEI. In nucleotides, the CDR3 is TGTGCCAGCAGTGAGTGGACAGGGGCTTTCTTT. Encoded protein: CASSEWTGAFF.

This clone was observed once. This chain connects TRBV5-1 to TRBJ2-3, with D perhaps matching TRBD1 or TRBD2 (6 bases each). This CDR3 is 13 amino acids long. Germline CDR1 is SGHRS and CDR2 is YFSETQ. V was trimmed by 4 bases and J by 6 bases, leaving 12 bases between them. CDR3 sequence (DNA): TGCGCCAGCAGCCGGGGGCCCAGGGATACGCAGTATTTT. This encodes CASSRGPRDTQYF.

CDR3: CASSYDREETQYF. CDR3 bases: TGTGCCAGCAGTTACGACAGGGAAGAGACCCAGTACTTC. J is TRBJ2-5 and V is TRBV6-6; 7 nucleotides align to TRBD1. Looked up from germline, CDR1 is MNHNY and CDR2 is SVGAGI (reference sequence). This CDR3 has 13 residues. Unmatched junction bases numbered 0, after V lost 2 bases and J lost 3 bases.

The chain couples TRBV29-1 to TRBJ1-1; TRBD1 matches 9 bases. CDR1 and CDR2 from the germline V gene are SQVTM and ANQGSEA. Losses at the gene ends were 5 bases for V and 1 base for J; bases not matched to a gene: 5. The CDR3 loop spans 14 amino acids. The CDR3 region has the DNA TGCAGCGTTACAAAGACAGGGGGGAACACTGAAGCTTTCTTT. It translates to CSVTKTGGNTEAFF.

The V gene is TRBV6-5, the J gene TRBJ2-3; D gene uncertain. The germline CDR1 and CDR2 sequences are MNHEY and SVGAGI. The ends were cut back, 7 bases at V and 1 base at J, with 9 bases in the middle. This CDR3 region has 13 residues. CDR3 amino acids: CASTLQGTDTQYF. The CDR3 DNA sequence: TGTGCCAGCACTCTCCAAGGCACAGATACGCAGTATTTT.

V is TRBV10-2 and J is TRBJ1-5; D remains unclear. This CDR3 contains 14 residues. Trimming took 9 bases from V and 0 from J, leaving 12 bases between them. Germline V CDR1 and CDR2: WSHSY, SAAADI. The DNA for the CDR3 is TGCGCCAGTGGTGAGGATTATAGCAATCAGCCCCAGCATTTT. Its protein product is CASGEDYSNQPQHF.